This TCR beta chain came from a study of blood T cell repertoires in COVID-19. Repertoires were generated with immunoSEQ multiplex PCR, while TCRdb's copy carries only in-frame clones and drops some. Here the sample spans roughly 58,000 clones, approximately 70% being singletons. Participants' reported clinical history set cohort assignment. The CDR3 is made up of 15 amino acids. Germline CDR1 SGHRS, CDR2 YFSETQ. Trimming stripped 6 bases from V and 10 bases from J, with 25 bases between. The sequence was collected from a woman aged 60 to 75 who had been exposed to COVID-19. The V gene is TRBV5-1, the J gene TRBJ1-2, with TRBD1 as a possible D gene (6 bases). Material for sequencing was PBMCs or T cells enriched from blood (not recorded which). CDR3 bases: TGCGCCAGCACCCAAAGTGGAAGGAGTGAGGGGGACTACACCTTC. Amino acids: CASTQSGRSEGDYTF.